These 12 T cell receptor beta chains share one sample of origin, sequenced in a study of metastatic and nonmetastatic thyroid tumors. Thyroid surgery had not been preceded by any treatment in any patient. TCRdb used MiXCR to call clones anew from the PCR reads. Of fewer than 30,000 clones in the sample, 20% to 25% were seen once. Sequenced material: blood. Receptors originate from a male donor with papillary thyroid cancer or a benign thyroid nodule (not recorded which). Some clones in this sample may be carry-over from other donors' samples.

With regard to this clone: A read error may produce the germline difference seen at one junction end. This chain links TRBV5-1 with TRBJ2-3; D may match TRBD1 or TRBD2 (5 bases each). The CDR3 length is 18 residues. Per the germline V gene, CDR1 is SGHRS and CDR2 is YFSETQ. The CDR3 protein is CARSLVGLEGRYTDTQYF. CDR3 nucleotide sequence: TGCGCCCGCAGCTTGGTTGGGCTAGAGGGGAGATACACAGATACGCAGTATTTT.

In its sample, this clone was seen many times. The chain is built from TRBV9 and TRBJ2-7, with TRBD1 matching 8 bases. The CDR3 runs to 16 residues. Germline-derived CDR1 and CDR2 are SGDLS and YYNGEE. Losses at the gene ends were 4 bases for V and 5 bases for J; bases not matched to a gene: 14. This CDR3 is CASSISVQGGFNEQYF. DNA for the CDR3: TGTGCCAGCAGCATCTCCGTACAGGGGGGTTTCAACGAGCAGTACTTC.

The table lists this clone with many counts. This chain connects TRBV20-1 to TRBJ2-3; a weak D match, TRBD1 (6 bases). From germline, CDR1 is DFQATT and CDR2 SNEGSKA (reference sequence). This CDR3 has 16 amino acids. Trimming took 1 base from V and 5 from J, leaving 19 bases between them. CDR3 nucleotide sequence: TGCAGTGCTAGAGGGGACATTCGGGGACCTGGAGATACGCAGTATTTT. Translating gives CSARGDIRGPGDTQYF.

This clone is classed as medium-sized. This rearrangement joins TRBV20-1 to TRBJ2-2, with 12 positions matching TRBD2. CDR1 is DFQATT and CDR2 is SNEGSKA in the germline V gene (reference sequence). V dropped 1 base and J dropped 5; count of bases not matched to a gene: 5. There are 16 residues in the CDR3. The CDR3: CSARVPSGGETGELFF. DNA for the CDR3: TGCAGTGCTAGAGTCCCTAGCGGGGGGGAAACCGGGGAGCTGTTTTTT.

The sample holds many counts of this clone. This sequence joins TRBV6-1 and TRBJ2-5; TRBD2 might be the D (6 bases). V was trimmed by 1 base and J by 0 bases, leaving 9 bases between them. Germline values: CDR1 MNHNS, CDR2 SASEGT. CDR3 size: 15 residues. The CDR3, as DNA: TGTGCCAGCAGTGAAGTTTGGGACTACCAAGAGACCCAGTACTTC. Translating gives CASSEVWDYQETQYF.

This clone has a count of ten or more. The chain combines TRBV5-1 with TRBJ2-3, with unresolved D. The V gene lost 0 bases and the J gene lost 4 bases, with 6 bases spanning the gap. CDR1 is SGHRS, CDR2 YFSETQ, per germline. The CDR3 spans 13 residues. The CDR3 nucleotides are TGCGCCAGCAGCTTGGTATTTTCAGATACGCAGTATTTT. As protein: CASSLVFSDTQYF.

This clone showed up many times. V usage is TRBV6-4 and J usage is TRBJ1-5; 8 nucleotides match TRBD1. There are 16 residues in the CDR3. The V and J ends lost 4 bases and 0 bases, in that order; junction bases with no gene match: 5. The germline gives CDR1 MRHNA, CDR2 SNTAGT. The CDR3 region is CASSAMDRASNQPQHF. The DNA for the CDR3 is TGTGCCAGCAGTGCCATGGACAGGGCTAGCAATCAGCCCCAGCATTTT.

This clone appeared many times. V gene TRBV30 combines with J gene TRBJ2-6, with 8 bases aligning to TRBD1. The CDR3 is made up of 18 amino acids. Germline loops: CDR1 GTSNPN, CDR2 SVGIG (reference sequence). V trimming: 0 bases; J trimming: 3 bases; junction bases outside the gene matches: 10. The CDR3 region has the DNA TGTGCCTGGAGTGTACTTCCTGGCAGGGGGCTTGGGGCCAACGTCCTGACTTTC. Translation gives CAWSVLPGRGLGANVLTF.

This clone appeared many times. V usage is TRBV14 and J usage is TRBJ2-1; 11 bases agree with TRBD1. Germline V gene sequence: CDR1 SGHDN, CDR2 FVKESK. The CDR3 has 14 residues. The V and J ends lost 3 bases and 7 bases, in that order; junction bases with no gene match: 2. CDR3 sequence: CASSHGTGGNEQFF. DNA of the CDR3: TGTGCCAGCAGCCACGGGACAGGGGGTAATGAGCAGTTCTTC.

This clone occurred many times. The rearrangement links TRBV7-9 to TRBJ2-3, with 9 bases aligning to TRBD1. The CDR3 runs to 15 residues. Trimming took 2 bases from V and 3 from J; bases not matched to a gene: 3. The germline V gene has CDR1 SEHNR and CDR2 FQNEAQ (reference sequence). The CDR3 bases are TGTGCCAGCAGCTTAAGGACAGGGGATACAGATACGCAGTATTTT. Translating gives CASSLRTGDTDTQYF.

This clone was recorded many times. The rearrangement links TRBV9 to TRBJ1-2; no clear D. V was shortened by 3 bases and J by 2 bases, with 5 bases between the two germline ends. The CDR3 spans 12 residues. Per the germline V gene, CDR1 is SGDLS and CDR2 is YYNGEE. CDR3 in DNA: TGTGCCAGCAGCGGGAACAACTATGGCTACACCTTC. This encodes CASSGNNYGYTF.

This clone was detected ten times or more. The V and J genes are TRBV4-1 and TRBJ1-1, with D tentatively TRBD1 (6 bases). Trimming pared 5 bases from V and 1 base from J, leaving 17 bases between. The CDR3 totals 16 residues. CDR1 is MGHRA and CDR2 is YSYEKL in the germline V gene. The CDR3 loop is CASSSPLDRRNTEAFF. In DNA form, the CDR3 reads TGCGCCAGCAGCTCCCCCCTCGACAGGAGGAACACTGAAGCTTTCTTT.